The sequence of this TCR beta chain was determined in a study of Ad26.COV2.S vaccination and SARS-CoV-2 variants (dated by TCRdb to about 2021). Broadly, across the study: Donors in the vaccine arm were drawn from COV1001, a multicentre, randomized, double-blind, placebo-controlled phase I-IIa trial testing Ad26.COV2.S in healthy adults. Ad26.COV2.S was administered intramuscularly at 5 x 10^10 or 1 x 10^11 viral particles, either as a single shot or as two shots given 56 days apart. TCRbeta repertoire sequencing served as the tool for gauging how specific and how broad the SARS-CoV-2-reactive T cell receptors were following Ad26.COV2.S vaccination. A total of some 30 samples were included in the TCR-sequenced set, comprising around 19 Ad26.COV2.S vaccine recipients, 5 placebo recipients and 8 SARS-CoV-2 convalescent individuals. Trial participants were randomized into five groups of five, in which low-dose or high-dose Ad26.COV2.S was given once or twice, or placebo was given on both occasions. Throughout the experiments and outcome assessment, investigators stayed blinded to trial group allocation.

What the study reported, not specific to this receptor: The study lacked the statistical power to compare responses across vaccine doses or regimens. After vaccination, substantial breadth of spike-specific CD8+ and CD4+ T cell responses was reported. The authors noted that total T cell responses may have been underestimated by the TCR breadth and depth analyses. Compared with placebo recipients, Ad26.COV2.S recipients showed higher spike-specific TCR breadth (P = 0.0014). Vaccine and placebo recipients had comparable non-spike TCR breadth, which fits with the vaccine containing only spike.

The sample's treatment or condition label, in plain terms: 15 to 20 received Ad26.COV2.S at low or high dose, single or two shots; roughly five received placebo; per-sample allocation not given. Repertoires of vaccine and placebo recipients were sequenced from samples collected on day 63 after the first injection. Between 29 July and 7 August 2020, Cohort 1b enrolled around 24 adults aged 18-55 years at one site in Boston, USA. Ad26.COV2.S was a replication-incompetent adenovirus type 26 vector that expressed a prefusion-stabilized SARS-CoV-2 spike protein derived from the original Wuhan strain. Trimming takes 5 bases off V and 1 base off J; junction bases not matched to a gene: 5. The germline V gene sets CDR1 to MDHEN and CDR2 to SYDVKM. The CDR3 numbers 16 residues from cysteine through phenylalanine. The entry retains the CDR3 DNA only, 48 bases that are in frame from base 1. The immunoSEQ Assay was used to sequence TCRbeta CDR3 regions. After extraction, genomic DNA underwent amplification by bias-controlled multiplex PCR, followed by high-throughput sequencing. Processing in the source paper ran as follows. To quantify the absolute abundance of every unique TCRbeta CDR3 region, sequences were collapsed and filtered. T cell fraction was estimated by normalizing TCRbeta template counts to usable DNA, which was measured by amplifying reference genes present in all nucleated cells. Repertoire TCRs were annotated as SARS-CoV-2-specific when V gene, CDR3 amino acid sequence and J gene were exactly matched to a known reactive TCR set. The reference SARS-CoV-2 TCR set came from MIRA and was filtered for enrichment in COVID-19-positive ImmuneCODE repertoires, removing public or cross-reactive TCRs. Using the MIRA antigens, annotated TCRs were further analysed by specific ORF or by position within an ORF. Depth was the summed frequency of annotated unique rearrangements, while breadth was defined as annotated unique rearrangements over total unique productive rearrangements. Two-sided Wilcoxon rank-sum tests were applied when comparing TCR breadth between groups. TCRdb re-hosts the immuneACCESS table, in-frame sequences only. Its copies lack some clones; in the studies checked, an unresolved V gene accounts for under half of them, and the cause for the rest is not known. The DNA gave D and trimming, while V, J and clone size come from that table. The sample table contains 350,000 to 500,000 clones; only one count was recorded for 90% of them. Approximately 4.5% of the sample is held by the ten biggest clonotypes.

Of note for this clone: Its target antigen remains unknown. No base quality information exists; no much larger clone differs at one position.

The sequence was collected from a person aged 18-65 years who received the Ad26.COV2.S COVID-19 vaccine or a placebo. This sample comprised peripheral blood, obtained in a trial of Ad26.COV2.S vaccine versus placebo. Here the chain combines TRBV28 and TRBJ2-1; TRBD2 matches 10 bases in the middle. The CDR3 loop reads CASSGGLAVSYNEQFF. DNA sequence: TGTGCCAGCAGTGGTGGACTAGCGGTGTCCTACAATGAGCAGTTCTTC.